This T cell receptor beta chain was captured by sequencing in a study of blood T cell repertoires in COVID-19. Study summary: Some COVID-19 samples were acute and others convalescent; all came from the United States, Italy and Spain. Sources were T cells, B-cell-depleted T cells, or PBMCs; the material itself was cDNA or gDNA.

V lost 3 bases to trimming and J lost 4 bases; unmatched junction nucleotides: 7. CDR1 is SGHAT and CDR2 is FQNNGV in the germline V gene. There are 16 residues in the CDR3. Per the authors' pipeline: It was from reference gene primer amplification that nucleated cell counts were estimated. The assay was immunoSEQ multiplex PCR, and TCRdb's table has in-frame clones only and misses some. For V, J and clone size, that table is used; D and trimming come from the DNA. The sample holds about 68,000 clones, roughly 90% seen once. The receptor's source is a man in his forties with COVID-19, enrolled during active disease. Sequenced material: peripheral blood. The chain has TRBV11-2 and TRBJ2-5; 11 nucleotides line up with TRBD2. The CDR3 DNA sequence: TGTGCCAGCAGCTTGTCTAGCGGGGGGTTTCGAGAGACCCAGTACTTC. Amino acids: CASSLSSGGFRETQYF. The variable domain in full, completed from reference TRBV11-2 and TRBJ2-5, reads EAGVAQSPRYKIIEKRQSVAFWCNPISGHATLYWYQQILGQGPKLLIQFQNNGVVDDSQLPKDRFSAERLKGVDSTLKIQPAKLEDSAVYLCASSLSSGGFRETQYFGPGTRLLVL.